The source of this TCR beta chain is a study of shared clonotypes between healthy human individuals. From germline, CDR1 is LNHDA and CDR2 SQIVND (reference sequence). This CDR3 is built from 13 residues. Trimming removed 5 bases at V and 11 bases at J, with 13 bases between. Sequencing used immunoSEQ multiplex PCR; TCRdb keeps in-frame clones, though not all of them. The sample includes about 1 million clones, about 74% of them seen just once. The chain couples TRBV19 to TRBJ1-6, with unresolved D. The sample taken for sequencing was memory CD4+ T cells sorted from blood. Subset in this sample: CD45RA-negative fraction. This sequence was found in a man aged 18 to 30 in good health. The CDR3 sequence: CASSPPSPAPLHF. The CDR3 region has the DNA TGTGCCAGTAGTCCACCGAGCCCCGCACCCCTCCACTTT. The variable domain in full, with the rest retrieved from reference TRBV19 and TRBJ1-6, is DGGITQSPKYLFRKEGQNVTLSCEQNLNHDAMYWYRQDPGQGLRLIYYSQIVNDFQKGDIAEGYSVSREKKESFPLTVTSAQKNPTAFYLCASSPPSPAPLHFGNGTRLTVT.